This entry is about one T cell receptor (beta chain). Its cognate antigen has yet to be identified. The input lacks base qualities; no much larger clone sits a single base away. V is reduced by 5 bases and J by 3 bases, leaving a spacing of 13 bases between them. The germline V gene (reference sequence) sets CDR1 to MNHEY and CDR2 to SMNVEV. The CDR3, cysteine through phenylalanine, is 14 amino acids long. The retained sequence is limited to the CDR3, 42 bases, with the frame set at the first base. cDNA synthesis used template-switch 5'RACE with a primer carrying a 10-nucleotide random unique molecular identifier tagging each TCR transcript. Each sequencing run produced over 160 million TCR-beta sequences covering 15-18 subjects. The RNeasy kit was used for extraction of total RNA. Using the KAPA Real-time Library Amplification kit, TCR-beta VDJ regions were amplified with primers for the TCR constant region and the 5'RACE anchor. Sample indexes and Illumina adaptors were added in a first PCR, and a second PCR then increased library yield. After Ampure bead purification, the TCR product of roughly 650 bp was size-selected on a 2% E-gel SizeSelection system. Before pooling, library quality was checked on a Bioanalyzer, concentration was measured with Qubit, and libraries were quantified with the Kapa Library Quantification kit. An Illumina HiSeq 2500 sequenced the libraries paired-end 2 x 150 bp. To increase sequence diversity, roughly 24-32% phiX was spiked into each library pool. The original methods were these. Quality-filtered reads were processed with the UMI-based MiGEC pipeline, which removed over 80% of raw TCR sequences during error correction. VDJ genes were aligned to IMGT germline references, and clonotypes were defined by unique CDR3 amino acid sequence plus V-J genes. Clonal expansion, Shannon diversity and CDR3 relatedness were evaluated with VDJtools (CalcPairwiseDistances, ClusterSamples), while phylogenetic trees were built in CLCbio workbench. Clones with at least 8 unique UMIs were defined as expanded, with this threshold being based on coefficient-of-variation modelling across technical triplicates. TCRdb reanalyzed the raw reads on its own, using fastp at Q25 for trimming and MiXCR for clone calling, and kept in-frame beta chains. One record per CDR3 amino acid sequence lists the most common genes and DNA. The V and J calls shown here were made by TCRdb, not taken from the authors' results. A total of over 15,000 distinct CDR3 sequences appear in this sample, about a quarter of them only once. Jointly, the top ten make up 25% to 35% of the sample.

This sample is part of a study of neurological immune-mediated disorders (dated by TCRdb to the late 2010s). Describing the broader study: Using UMI-based sequencing, the study compared peripheral blood TCR-beta repertoires from patients with HTLV-I-associated myelopathy (HAM/TSP), patients with multiple sclerosis, and healthy controls. The cohort included about 70 subjects: roughly 15 with HAM/TSP, some 34 with multiple sclerosis, and approximately 20 healthy controls. The roughly 110 TCR-beta libraries covered PBMC samples along with longitudinal samples, technical triplicates, and paired sorted CD4+ and CD8+ T-cell subsets.

The paper's findings and limits, for the study overall: The highest TCR clonal expansion was observed in HAM/TSP patients, whereas the lowest was observed in MS patients, even when compared with healthy controls. No identical CDR3 amino acid sequences were shared among expanded clones across subjects, suggesting private TCR-beta repertoires in all groups.

Libraries from unsorted PBMCs were made from 2 million PBMCs kept in RNAlater at -80 degrees C until RNA extraction. PBMCs were separated from peripheral blood using Ficoll-Hypaque density gradient centrifugation and then cryopreserved in liquid nitrogen. The sequencing input was PBMCs. The rearranged segments are TRBV27 and TRBJ1-1; TRBD1 is a possible D gene, resting on 5 matching bases. The source is a man aged 50-59 years with HTLV-1-associated myelopathy (HAM/TSP). The DNA reads as follows: TGTGCCAGCAGTCTCGACAGATCCTACACTGAAGCTTTCTTT. This sequence encodes CASSLDRSYTEAFF.